This T cell receptor (beta chain) stems from a study of cytomegalovirus exposure and HLA in healthy donors. Across the study: Around 89 million unique TCRs from HLA-typed donors made up an early data release.

Amplification used 60 Vbeta primers and 13 Jbeta primers. Measured with immunoSEQ multiplex PCR; TCRdb has only the in-frame clones, and not every one. The sample has 200,000 or so clones; roughly 80% are singletons. The trim removed 6 bases at V and 5 bases at J, leaving 9 bases unmatched. Germline lookup yields CDR1 MNHEY and CDR2 SMNVEV (reference sequence). CDR3 length: 14 amino acids. General study findings and limits: Most likely, a cluster of highly shared sequence variants arose as a sequencing artifact. Presence/absence analyses took donor sequencing depth as roughly uniform.

Points on this clone: Antigen unknown.

Sequences were obtained from PBMCs. J is TRBJ1-1 and V is TRBV27; 7 nucleotides align to TRBD1. This receptor was identified in a woman in her 50s in good health and CMV-seropositive. The CDR3 sequence is CASSSDREWTEAFF. The CDR3 DNA reads TGTGCCAGCAGCTCCGACAGGGAATGGACTGAAGCTTTCTTT.